The following is a T cell receptor beta chain sequence with its context. Vbeta (60) and Jbeta (13) primers were used in the PCR. Profiling relied on immunoSEQ multiplex PCR, and the TCRdb table lists in-frame clones only, not all of them. The table lists 100,000 to 150,000 clones, over 75% of them singletons. This sample is part of a study of cytomegalovirus exposure and HLA in healthy donors. This CDR3 region has 14 residues. V lost 2 bases, J lost 7 bases, and 8 bases stayed unmatched. Germline CDR1 is KGHSH and CDR2 is LQKENI. Sequenced input: PBMCs. V is TRBV18 and J is TRBJ2-7; 7 positions match TRBD1. The TCR comes from a man younger than 30 in good health and CMV-seropositive. In DNA form, the CDR3 reads TGTGCCAGCTCACCAGCGACAGGGCTACGAGAGCAGTACTTC. Encoded protein: CASSPATGLREQYF.